These 25 T cell receptor beta chains were all obtained from the same sample, sequenced in a study of cytomegalovirus exposure and HLA in healthy donors. The PCR was carried out with 60 Vbeta primers and 13 Jbeta primers. The data were produced by immunoSEQ multiplex PCR, yet TCRdb's version contains in-frame clones alone and is incomplete. The sample has roughly 130,000 clones, around 70% seen once; the top ten hold over 2%. Specimen: PBMCs. The receptors shown here come from a woman in her thirties or forties in good health and CMV-seropositive.

This chain uses TRBV7-2 with TRBJ2-3; 14 bases agree with TRBD2. Per germline, CDR1 SGHTA and CDR2 FQGNSA. V shed 5 bases and J 7 bases; nucleotides not matched to a gene: 8. The CDR3 is 16 amino acids. In DNA form, the CDR3 reads TGTGCCAGCAGCCCGACTAGCGGGAGGGCGGGAAATACGCAGTATTTT. This gives the protein CASSPTSGRAGNTQYF.

Regarding this clone: At the DNA level, this CDR3 is encoded by other sequences in the same sample as well. V usage is TRBV18 and J usage is TRBJ1-5, with TRBD1 identical over 7 bases. CDR3 length: 14 residues. From germline, CDR1 is KGHSH and CDR2 LQKENI. The V gene end was trimmed by 3 bases and the J gene end by 2 bases; junction bases not matched to a gene: 1. Here the CDR3 DNA reads TGTGCCAGCTCACCTGGGACAGGCAATCAGCCCCAGCATTTT. Residues: CASSPGTGNQPQHF.

This clone showed up just a few times. This chain links TRBV7-9 with TRBJ1-4; a weak D match, TRBD1 (5 bases). The CDR3 is 15 amino acids. In germline, CDR1 is SEHNR, CDR2 FQNEAQ (reference sequence). V was trimmed by 8 bases and J by 7 bases, leaving 20 bases between them. The CDR3 DNA follows: TGTGCCAGCGACCGGGGGATAGGCTCGAGTGAAAAACTGTTTTTT. Translating gives CASDRGIGSSEKLFF.

The chain recombines TRBV11-3 with TRBJ2-3; 14 bases agree with TRBD2. The CDR3 sequence is 18 residues long. The V gene end was trimmed by 1 base and the J gene end by 3 bases; junction bases not matched to a gene: 6. The germline V gene has CDR1 SGHNT and CDR2 YENEEA. The CDR3 DNA follows: TGTGCCAGCAGCTTAGGACTAGCGGGGGGGCCTCAGACAGATACGCAGTATTTT. Translated, it gives CASSLGLAGGPQTDTQYF. Using reference TRBV11-3 and TRBJ2-3 for the parts outside the CDR3, the full variable domain is EAGVVQSPRYKIIEKKQPVAFWCNPISGHNTLYWYLQNLGQGPELLIRYENEEAVDDSQLPKDRFSAERLKGVDSTLKIQPAELGDSAVYLCASSLGLAGGPQTDTQYFGPGTRLTVL.

The chain has TRBV5-5 and TRBJ2-1; 10 bases fit TRBD1. Losses at the gene ends were 4 bases for V and 7 bases for J; bases not matched to a gene: 14. Germline V gene sequence: CDR1 SGHKS, CDR2 YYEKEE (reference sequence). This CDR3 spans 17 amino acids. CDR3 loop: CASSVAVIRQGANEQFF. The CDR3 DNA reads TGTGCCAGCAGCGTAGCCGTCATTAGACAGGGGGCAAATGAGCAGTTCTTC.

The chain has TRBV7-2 and TRBJ1-1; 7 bases are a match to TRBD1. The germline CDR1 and CDR2 sequences are SGHTA and FQGNSA. Trimming cost V 5 bases and J 4 bases; bases outside gene matches: 7. The CDR3 contains 14 residues. CDR3 amino acids: CASSARGSITEAFF. The DNA of the CDR3 is TGTGCCAGCAGCGCCAGGGGGAGCATCACTGAAGCTTTCTTT.

V and J are TRBV5-1 and TRBJ2-3; 7 bases match TRBD1. V was pared by 3 bases and J by 1 base, with 8 bases of the junction left unmatched. This CDR3 comprises 16 residues. Germline CDR1 is SGHRS and CDR2 is YFSETQ. The chain's CDR3 is CASSSGWGQRTDTQYF. DNA of the CDR3: TGCGCCAGCAGCTCTGGGTGGGGACAGCGCACAGATACGCAGTATTTT.

This clone was found once. The chain uses TRBV5-8 and TRBJ1-1, with D perhaps matching TRBD1 (6 bases). V was shortened by 2 bases and J by 2 bases, with 16 bases between the two germline ends. The CDR3 is made up of 16 amino acids. The germline V gene encodes CDR1 SGHTS and CDR2 YDEGEE. The CDR3 region has the DNA TGTGCCAGCAGCTTTCGCCCGTTACAGGGTAACACTGAAGCTTTCTTT. Its translation: CASSFRPLQGNTEAFF.

The V and J genes are TRBV28 and TRBJ2-5; the D gene is possibly TRBD2 (6 bases). The J call may be incorrect, as the DNA end agrees better with TRBJ2-7. In germline, CDR1 is MDHEN, CDR2 SYDVKM. The CDR3 has 13 residues. The CDR3 loop reads CASGSSAPYEQYF. In DNA, the CDR3 is TGTGCCAGCGGGTCTAGCGCCCCCTACGAGCAGTACTTC.

The genes are TRBV28 and TRBJ1-1; D is unresolved. The V end was cut by 3 bases, the J end by 1 base, with 21 bases between. Looked up from germline, CDR1 is MDHEN and CDR2 is SYDVKM. This CDR3 region has 18 residues. The CDR3 DNA is TGTGCCAGCAGTTTCACCAGCCTCCGCGGAACGTGGAACACTGAAGCTTTCTTT. Protein: CASSFTSLRGTWNTEAFF.

Here the CDR3 reads CASSPDSYTEAFF. CDR3 DNA sequence: TGTGCCAGCAGCCCGGACAGCTACACTGAAGCTTTCTTT. The rearrangement uses TRBV5-4 and TRBJ1-1; TRBD1 is a possible D gene (6 bases). The germline CDR1 and CDR2 sequences are SGHNT and YYREEE (reference sequence). The CDR3 sequence is 13 residues long. V shed 4 bases and J shed 3 bases, with 10 bases lying between them.

The chain recombines TRBV10-3 with TRBJ1-1; D remains unclear. The CDR3 sequence is 13 residues long. CDR1 is ENHRY and CDR2 is SYGVKD in the germline V gene. V gave up 4 bases and J gave up 3 bases, with 9 bases separating them. CDR3 loop: CAISVDGDTEAFF. CDR3 sequence (DNA): TGTGCCATCAGTGTGGACGGGGACACTGAAGCTTTCTTT.

This clone was picked up a small number of times. The rearrangement uses TRBV30 and TRBJ1-5; 8 nucleotides match TRBD1. Germline CDR1 reads GTSNPN; CDR2 reads SVGIG (reference sequence). The CDR3 runs to 16 residues. Trimming at V came to 0 bases and at J to 4 bases, leaving 8 bases not matched to a gene. The CDR3 sequence: CAWSVRGQGANQPQHF. Here the CDR3 DNA reads TGTGCCTGGAGTGTACGAGGGCAGGGGGCAAATCAGCCCCAGCATTTT.

This clone came up a few times. The rearrangement links TRBV5-5 to TRBJ2-7, with 10 nucleotides matching TRBD2. V lost 1 base and J lost 2; bases outside the gene matches: 3. The CDR3 totals 15 residues. The germline gives CDR1 SGHKS, CDR2 YYEKEE (reference sequence). CDR3 loop: CASSLSGTSAYEQYF. In nucleotides, the CDR3 is TGTGCCAGCAGCTTGTCCGGGACTAGCGCCTACGAGCAGTACTTC.

This clone turned up a few times. This chain uses TRBV28 with TRBJ2-5, with 7 bases aligning to TRBD1. The DNA end is more similar to TRBJ2-7, so the J call may be wrong. Germline assignment: CDR1 MDHEN and CDR2 SYDVKM. The CDR3 is made up of 16 amino acids. CDR3 region: CASSSPTGDTDYEQYF. In DNA form, the CDR3 reads TGTGCCAGCAGTTCCCCCACAGGGGACACGGACTACGAGCAGTACTTC.

This clone occurred a few times. This chain uses TRBV6-5 with TRBJ1-5; no reliable D call. The CDR3 runs to 12 residues. Trimming cost V 7 bases and J 2 bases, with 6 bases left between them. Looked up from germline, CDR1 is MNHEY and CDR2 is SVGAGI. The CDR3 spells CASNTGNQPQHF. The CDR3 coding sequence is TGTGCCAGCAACACAGGCAATCAGCCCCAGCATTTT.

This rearrangement joins TRBV5-1 to TRBJ1-1; 7 bases agree with TRBD1. CDR1 and CDR2 (germline): SGHRS, YFSETQ. The CDR3 runs to 15 residues. V gave up 4 bases and J gave up 3 bases; unmatched junction bases: 9. The CDR3 sequence: CASSPEGRGYTEAFF. CDR3 DNA: TGCGCCAGCAGCCCTGAGGGCAGGGGGTACACTGAAGCTTTCTTT.

The count of this clone is one. V gene TRBV30 combines with J gene TRBJ1-2; D possibly corresponds to TRBD1 (5 bases). The V gene's germline CDR1 is GTSNPN and CDR2 SVGIG (reference sequence). The CDR3 runs 21 residues. V was clipped by 2 bases and J by 2 bases, with 33 bases between them. The CDR3 protein is CAWSRIGGVMGSLAMNYGYTF. CDR3 DNA sequence: TGTGCCTGGAGTAGGATCGGGGGGGTAATGGGCTCCCTTGCCATGAACTATGGCTACACCTTC.

This sequence joins TRBV7-2 and TRBJ2-5; possibly TRBD2 for D (6 bases). Trimming pared 5 bases from V and 1 base from J, leaving 14 bases between. CDR1 SGHTA and CDR2 FQGNSA come from the germline V gene. This CDR3 spans 15 amino acids. The CDR3 DNA sequence: TGTGCCAGCAGCCCGTCACAACTAGCCCAAGAGACCCAGTACTTC. Its translation: CASSPSQLAQETQYF.

The CDR3 bases are TGCGCCAGCAGCCAAGGGGCCCTCTACGAGCAGTACTTC. It yields the protein CASSQGALYEQYF. This rearrangement joins TRBV4-3 to TRBJ2-7; D unclear. Germline loops: CDR1 LGHNA, CDR2 YSLEER. This CDR3 is 13 amino acids long. Trimming pared 1 base from V and 3 bases from J, leaving 7 bases between.

The rearrangement uses TRBV19 and TRBJ2-7; 12 nucleotides match TRBD2. The CDR3 contains 14 residues. CDR1 and CDR2 (germline): LNHDA, SQIVND (reference sequence). V lost 8 bases to trimming and J lost 2 bases; unmatched junction nucleotides: 4. Here the CDR3 reads CASALAGGPYEQYF. For the CDR3, the DNA is TGTGCCAGTGCCCTAGCGGGGGGGCCCTACGAGCAGTACTTC.

Here the CDR3 reads CSVEGDTNYGYTF. As DNA, the CDR3 is TGCAGCGTTGAGGGGGACACTAACTATGGCTACACCTTC. The chain carries TRBV29-1 and TRBJ1-2; D possibly corresponds to TRBD1 (6 bases). The V end lost 3 bases, the J end lost 0 bases, and 8 bases lay between the germline ends. CDR1 and CDR2 (germline): SQVTM, ANQGSEA. This CDR3 region has 13 residues.

This clone occurred once. The chain carries TRBV7-9 and TRBJ2-5; D perhaps matches TRBD2 (6 bases). Trimming cost V 6 bases and J 1 base, with 15 bases left between them. Germline V gives CDR1 SEHNR, CDR2 FQNEAQ (reference sequence). The CDR3 is made up of 15 amino acids. The CDR3 loop is CASSYFGGSQETQYF. The CDR3 bases are TGTGCCAGCAGTTACTTCGGGGGTAGCCAAGAGACCCAGTACTTC. The complete variable domain, with remaining parts taken from reference TRBV7-9 and TRBJ2-5, reads DTGVSQNPRHKITKRGQNVTFRCDPISEHNRLYWYRQTLGQGPEFLTYFQNEAQLEKSRLLSDRFSAERPKGSFSTLEIQRTEQGDSAMYLCASSYFGGSQETQYFGPGTRLLVL.

The V and J genes are TRBV7-8 and TRBJ1-2, with TRBD1 matching over 8 bases. The ends lost 2 bases at V and 8 bases at J; junction bases unmatched: 4. Germline CDR1 SGHVS, CDR2 FQNEAQ. There are 13 residues in the CDR3. CDR3 loop: CASSLRAGGGYTF. The CDR3 bases are TGTGCCAGCAGCTTACGGGCAGGGGGCGGCTACACCTTC.

CDR3 sequence: CASKEGATYGYTF. The DNA for the CDR3 is TGTGCCAGCAAGGAGGGGGCCACGTATGGCTACACCTTC. V gene TRBV2 combines with J gene TRBJ1-2, with TRBD1 matching 7 bases. Germline CDR1 SNHLY, CDR2 FYNNEI. This CDR3 is built from 13 residues. The junction had 7 bases not matched to a gene; V was cut back by 7 bases and J by 5 bases.